The T cell receptor beta chain under discussion was sequenced for a study of Graves' ophthalmopathy and Graves' hyperthyroidism. Broader study findings: Most thyroid-expanded clonotypes exceeding 0.001 frequency were also found in blood. A 13-signature model separated ophthalmopathy from stable hyperthyroidism, about 88% sensitivity, just over 80% specificity.

For repertoire sequencing, the TCR beta CDR3 regions were amplified from RNA transcripts. The library came from an HTBI-primed first-round RT-PCR and a second-round multiplex PCR. MiXCR, run by TCRdb on the multiplex PCR reads, gives a single entry per CDR3 protein. The repertoire includes approximately 1.2 million distinct CDR3 sequences, less than 45% of them detected once, and around 10% sits in the top ten. This clonotype turned up a few times. As yet, its antigen is unknown. One base away lies a much larger clone, so this may be a sequencing read error. The CDR3 loop spans 12 amino acids. Trimming cost V 1 base and J 3 bases, with 7 bases left between them. Germline V CDR1 and CDR2: SQVTM, ANQGSEA. New diagnoses, under 2 months' duration, and ages 18 to 65 characterized the hyperthyroidism patients.

The sample was peripheral blood or thyroid tissue (not recorded which). The source is an adult man with Graves' hyperthyroidism. The rearrangement joins TRBV29-1 to TRBJ2-7; D call uncertain. The CDR3 here is CSVEAEGYEQYF. Here the CDR3 DNA reads TGCAGCGTTGAAGCGGAAGGCTACGAGCAGTACTTC.